The clone carrying this T cell receptor beta chain appeared a single time. Its antigen remains unknown. Deletions cut 0 bases from V and 8 bases from J, with 10 bases between. The germline gives CDR1 MGHRA, CDR2 YSYEKL. This CDR3 comprises 14 residues. The PCR made use of 60 Vbeta and 13 Jbeta primers. Authors' methods: In a later analysis, the count reached 80 million or so unique TCR beta chains, with 8.5 million to 14 million shared. Measured with immunoSEQ multiplex PCR; TCRdb has only the in-frame clones, and not every one. That table furnishes V, J and clone size, whereas the DNA furnished D and trimming. The table has about 130,000 clones, over 60% seen once. The sample belongs to a study of cytomegalovirus exposure and HLA in healthy donors. About the study: Sequencing of approximately 190 million T cells in an earlier analysis found around 100 million unique TCR beta sequences. Study-level results: In a later analysis, V- and J-gene trimming of beta chains associated with a DCLRE1C missense variant, replicated independently. Associated with cytomegalovirus, according to the listing, were 170 or so TCR beta chains.

Sequencing used PBMCs. The gene calls are TRBV4-1 and TRBJ1-4; no firm D call. The receptor was derived from a human donor in good health. This CDR3 reads CASSQDQATEKLFF. The CDR3, as DNA: TGCGCCAGCAGCCAAGATCAGGCCACCGAAAAACTGTTTTTT.